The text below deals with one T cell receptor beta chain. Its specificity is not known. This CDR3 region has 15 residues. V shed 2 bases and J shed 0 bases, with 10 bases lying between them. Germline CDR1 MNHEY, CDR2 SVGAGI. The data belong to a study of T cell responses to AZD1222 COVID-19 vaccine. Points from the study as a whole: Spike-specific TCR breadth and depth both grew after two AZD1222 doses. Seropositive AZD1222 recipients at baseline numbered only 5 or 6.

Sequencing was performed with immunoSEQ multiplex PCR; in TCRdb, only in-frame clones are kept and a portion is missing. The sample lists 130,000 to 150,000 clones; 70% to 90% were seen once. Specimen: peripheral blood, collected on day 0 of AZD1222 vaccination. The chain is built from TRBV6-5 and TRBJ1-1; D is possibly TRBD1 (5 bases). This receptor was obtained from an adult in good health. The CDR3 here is CASSYGTAMNTEAFF. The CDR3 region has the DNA TGTGCCAGCAGTTACGGGACGGCTATGAACACTGAAGCTTTCTTT.